A single sample is the source of the 32 T cell receptor beta chains below, sequenced in a study of T cells in Graves' hyperthyroidism and ophthalmopathy. TCR beta CDR3 regions were amplified from RNA transcripts. HTBI primers drove first-round RT-PCR of the TCR CDR3. TCRdb analysed the multiplex PCR reads with MiXCR anew, one entry per CDR3 protein. The sample includes hundreds of thousands of distinct CDR3 sequences, less than 25% seen only once; the top ten take over 30%. Sequenced: blood. These TCRs come from a man aged 30-40 years with Graves' ophthalmopathy.

Points on this clonotype: Since a much larger clone is just one base distant, this may be a read error. V gene TRBV6-2 or TRBV6-3 combines with J gene TRBJ2-5, with 7 bases identical to TRBD2. The CDR3 extends over 14 amino acids. V was pared by 2 bases and J by 7 bases, with 7 bases of the junction left unmatched. Looked up from germline, CDR1 is MNHEY and CDR2 is SVGEGT. The CDR3: CASSYPREGGTQYF. Written as DNA, the CDR3 is TGTGCCAGCAGTTACCCCAGGGAGGGCGGGACCCAGTACTTC.

The chain recombines TRBV25-1 with TRBJ2-2; a weak D match, TRBD2 (5 bases). The CDR3 is made up of 15 amino acids. The germline V gene encodes CDR1 MGHDK and CDR2 SYGVNS. V lost 2 bases and J 6 bases, leaving 13 bases between the germline ends. The DNA for the CDR3 is TGTGCCAGCAGTGAACAGTATCTAGCTGCCGGGGAGCTGTTTTTT. This sequence encodes CASSEQYLAAGELFF.

In its sample, this clonotype was seen once. This sequence joins TRBV5-4 and TRBJ2-1; 7 bases are shared with TRBD2. V was clipped by 0 bases and J by 6 bases; unmatched bases: 12. The germline gives CDR1 SGHNT, CDR2 YYREEE (reference sequence). This CDR3 comprises 17 residues. CDR3 nucleotides: TGTGCCAGCAGCTTGGGGGGGGGAGGGGCCTTGGTCAATGAGCAGTTCTTC. It yields the protein CASSLGGGGALVNEQFF. Full variable domain (rest looked up from reference TRBV5-4 and TRBJ2-1): ETGVTQSPTHLIKTRGQQVTLRCSSQSGHNTVSWYQQALGQGPQFIFQYYREEENGRGNFPPRFSGLQFPNYSSELNVNALELDDSALYLCASSLGGGGALVNEQFFGPGTRLTVL.

This clonotype was seen many times. Here the CDR3 reads CASSQGQLNTEAFF. The DNA for the CDR3 is TGTGCCAGCAGCCAAGGACAATTGAACACTGAAGCTTTCTTT. This sequence joins TRBV3-1 and TRBJ1-1; D uncertain. The CDR3 has 14 amino acids. The germline V gene encodes CDR1 LGHDT and CDR2 YNNKEL (reference sequence). Trimming left V 1 base short and J 0 bases short, with 6 bases between.

This clonotype was recorded at least ten times. The chain combines TRBV12-3 or TRBV12-4 with TRBJ1-1; no definite D call. Trimming took 6 bases from V and 2 from J, leaving 10 bases between them. CDR3 length equals 13 residues. The chain's CDR3 is CASSLRPNTEAFF. CDR3 bases: TGTGCCAGCAGCCTTCGACCCAACACTGAAGCTTTCTTT.

At least ten counts were recorded for this clonotype. The chain joins TRBV6-1 to TRBJ2-7; tentatively, D is TRBD2 (6 bases). The germline gives CDR1 MNHNS, CDR2 SASEGT. V was shortened by 7 bases and J by 0 bases, with 22 bases between the two germline ends. The CDR3 totals 17 residues. The DNA for the CDR3 is TGTGCCAGCACCCCGAACCTAGCGCGATTTAACTCCTACGAGCAGTACTTC. Residues: CASTPNLARFNSYEQYF.

The chain uses TRBV10-2 and TRBJ1-1; no definite D call. Trimming removed 6 bases from V and 3 bases from J, with 14 bases in between. The CDR3 is made up of 14 amino acids. CDR1 and CDR2 from the germline V gene are WSHSY and SAAADI. CDR3 sequence: CASSQAASDTEAFF. CDR3 DNA sequence: TGCGCCAGCAGCCAGGCGGCTAGCGACACTGAAGCTTTCTTT.

This clonotype was found a few times. This chain links TRBV20-1 with TRBJ1-6; no clear D gene. Germline V CDR1 and CDR2: DFQATT, SNEGSKA (reference sequence). The CDR3 extends over 16 amino acids. Trimming left V 1 base short and J 4 bases short, with 14 bases between. CDR3 sequence: CSARGSLATYNSPLHF. The CDR3 nucleotides read TGCAGTGCTAGAGGTAGCCTTGCGACTTATAATTCACCCCTCCACTTT.

The gene calls are TRBV20-1 and TRBJ2-6; the D gene is possibly TRBD1 (6 bases). Germline lookup yields CDR1 DFQATT and CDR2 SNEGSKA (reference sequence). V lost 5 bases and J 1 base, leaving 27 bases between the germline ends. This CDR3 has 20 amino acids. As DNA, the CDR3 is TGCAGTGCTCAGCTAGCCCTCCCGGGACAAAAAGTTTCTGGGGCCAACGTCCTGACTTTC. Translation gives CSAQLALPGQKVSGANVLTF.

This clonotype was detected ten times or more. The chain has TRBV2 and TRBJ1-2; 8 bases line up with TRBD1. In germline, CDR1 is SNHLY, CDR2 FYNNEI. The V and J ends lost 11 bases and 7 bases, in that order; junction bases with no gene match: 12. The CDR3 loop spans 13 amino acids. The CDR3: CASARDRRSGYTF. CDR3 coding DNA: TGTGCCTCCGCCCGGGACAGGAGGTCTGGCTACACCTTC.

This clonotype was seen many times. V is TRBV6-1 and J is TRBJ2-5; D could derive from TRBD1 or TRBD2 (5 bases each). This CDR3 has 14 residues. The germline V gene encodes CDR1 MNHNS and CDR2 SASEGT. V lost 6 bases and J lost 4, with 15 bases in between. The CDR3: CASRPTGDRETQYF. The CDR3 DNA reads TGTGCCAGCAGGCCAACCGGGGACCGAGAGACCCAGTACTTC.

The rearrangement joins TRBV19 to TRBJ2-2; tentative D call: TRBD2 (6 bases). V lost 7 bases and J 7 bases, leaving 25 bases between the germline ends. This CDR3 is built from 17 residues. Germline V gene data show CDR1 as LNHDA and CDR2 as SQIVND (reference sequence). The CDR3 nucleotides are TGTGCCAGTATTTCCTCCCCCGGGACTGCGAGGGACGGGGAGCTGTTTTTT. This codes for CASISSPGTARDGELFF.

This sequence joins TRBV7-8 and TRBJ2-3, with 7 bases lining up with TRBD1. The germline V gene encodes CDR1 SGHVS and CDR2 FQNEAQ. V was clipped by 5 bases and J by 8 bases; unmatched bases: 7. The CDR3 is made up of 13 amino acids. CDR3 region: CASSLDRVGTQYF. As DNA, the CDR3 is TGTGCCAGCAGCCTAGACAGGGTCGGTACGCAGTATTTT.

This clonotype appeared a few times. The chain is built from TRBV4-1 and TRBJ1-1; no clear D. The CDR3 length is 15 residues. The V gene's germline CDR1 is MGHRA and CDR2 YSYEKL. V shed 0 bases and J shed 2 bases, with 10 bases lying between them. CDR3 amino acids: CASSQDSSINTEAFF. In DNA form, the CDR3 reads TGCGCCAGCAGCCAAGATAGTTCGATAAACACTGAAGCTTTCTTT.

Turning to this clonotype: Since a much larger clone is just one base distant, this may be a read error. The chain carries TRBV28 and TRBJ1-1, with TRBD1 matching 8 bases. The CDR3 has 16 residues. Trimming at V came to 1 base and at J to 5 bases, leaving 9 bases not matched to a gene. Looked up from germline, CDR1 is MDHEN and CDR2 is SYDVKM. The CDR3 reads CASSLSGRGHATEAFF. The DNA for the CDR3 is TGTGCCAGCAGTTTATCTGGCAGGGGGCATGCGACTGAAGCTTTCTTT.

On this clonotype itself: This may arise from a read error, as a much more abundant clone is one base away. This chain uses TRBV13 with TRBJ2-3; 8 bases map to TRBD2. CDR1 and CDR2 from the germline V gene are PRHDT and FYEKMQ (reference sequence). The CDR3 has 15 residues. CDR3 amino acids: CTSSPGTSSTDTQYF. CDR3 coding DNA: TGTACCAGCAGCCCCGGGACTAGTAGCACAGATACGCAGTATTTT.

This clonotype has ten or more counts. V usage is TRBV7-2 and J usage is TRBJ2-7; TRBD2 agrees at 12 bases. The CDR3 is made up of 16 amino acids. In germline, CDR1 is SGHTA, CDR2 FQGNSA. V was pared by 0 bases and J by 5 bases, with 5 bases of the junction left unmatched. The CDR3: CASSLAPSGRGNEQYF. In DNA form, the CDR3 reads TGTGCCAGCAGCTTAGCCCCTAGCGGGAGGGGGAACGAGCAGTACTTC.

This clonotype was observed many times. This chain connects TRBV11-2 to TRBJ2-5, with D perhaps assigned TRBD1 or TRBD2 (7 bases each). CDR1 is SGHAT and CDR2 is FQNNGV in the germline V gene. V lost 7 bases and J lost 4, with 13 bases in between. The CDR3 extends over 13 amino acids. CDR3 amino acids: CASNRRGGETQYF. The CDR3 DNA follows: TGTGCCAGCAACCGCAGGGGGGGAGAGACCCAGTACTTC.

The CDR3 spells CASSQVGLRSPLHF. In DNA, the CDR3 is TGCGCCAGCAGCCAAGTGGGACTTCGGTCACCCCTCCACTTT. The chain combines TRBV4-1 with TRBJ1-6, with a tentative D call TRBD1 (5 bases). Deletions cut 1 base from V and 10 bases from J, with 11 bases between. This CDR3 comprises 14 residues. The V gene's germline CDR1 is MGHRA and CDR2 YSYEKL.

There are a few counts of this clonotype. V usage is TRBV7-9 and J usage is TRBJ2-7; D uncertain. Germline CDR1 and CDR2: SEHNR and FQNEAQ (reference sequence). This CDR3 region has 12 residues. V was clipped by 6 bases and J by 0 bases, with 6 bases between them. The CDR3 sequence: CASSDASYEQYF. In nucleotides, the CDR3 is TGTGCCAGCAGTGATGCCTCCTACGAGCAGTACTTC.

The rearrangement joins TRBV29-1 to TRBJ2-1; D unclear. The V and J ends lost 6 bases and 5 bases respectively, with 14 bases between them. This CDR3 spans 13 amino acids. CDR1 and CDR2 (germline): SQVTM, ANQGSEA. CDR3 in amino acids: CSVGGRNNNEQFF. Here the CDR3 DNA reads TGCAGCGTGGGCGGACGCAACAACAATGAGCAGTTCTTC.

This chain uses TRBV30 with TRBJ1-1; D remains ambiguous. V gave up 6 bases and J gave up 1 base, with 12 bases separating them. The germline V gene encodes CDR1 GTSNPN and CDR2 SVGIG (reference sequence). This CDR3 has 13 residues. The DNA for the CDR3 is TGTGCCTGCGATATACAGCGGAACACTGAAGCTTTCTTT. It codes for CACDIQRNTEAFF. Combining the CDR3 with reference TRBV30 and TRBJ1-1 gives the whole variable domain SQTIHQWPATLVQPVGSPLSLECTVEGTSNPNLYWYRQAAGRGLQLLFYSVGIGQISSEVPQNLSASRPQDRQFILSSKKLLLSDSGFYLCACDIQRNTEAFFGQGTRLTVV.

Ten or more counts support this clonotype. The chain employs TRBV11-2 and TRBJ1-1; unclear D gene. The CDR3 totals 15 residues. With 2 bases removed from V and 0 bases from J, the gap between germline ends came to 10 bases. Germline lookup yields CDR1 SGHAT and CDR2 FQNNGV. As DNA, the CDR3 is TGTGCCAGCAGCTTACCCCCAGCCATGAACACTGAAGCTTTCTTT. Translation: CASSLPPAMNTEAFF.

This clonotype has more than one count but fewer than ten. A junction boundary mismatches the germline segment, possibly from a read error. The chain is built from TRBV2 and TRBJ2-3; 8 nucleotides agree with TRBD2. Looked up from germline, CDR1 is SNHLY and CDR2 is FYNNEI. This CDR3 has 15 amino acids. CDR3 amino acids: CANSAQRELADTQYF. In DNA, the CDR3 is TGTGCCAACAGTGCTCAGCGGGAGTTAGCAGATACGCAGTATTTT.

This rearrangement joins TRBV7-2 to TRBJ1-4; 7 bases fit TRBD1. Germline V lookup: CDR1 SGHTA, CDR2 FQGNSA. The CDR3 extends over 15 amino acids. V lost 5 bases, J lost 4 bases, and 7 bases stayed unmatched. CDR3 in amino acids: CASSKVGQVNEKLFF. The CDR3 DNA reads TGTGCCAGCAGCAAAGTAGGACAGGTTAATGAAAAACTGTTTTTT.

This clonotype was seen more than once but under ten times. The gene calls are TRBV13 and TRBJ2-1, with 7 bases identical to TRBD2. The germline gives CDR1 PRHDT, CDR2 FYEKMQ (reference sequence). The CDR3 runs to 15 residues. The J segment lost 1 base and the V segment lost 4 bases, leaving 4 bases of the junction unmatched. The CDR3 is CASSSGRPSYNEQFF. As DNA, the CDR3 is TGTGCCAGCAGCTCCGGGAGGCCGTCCTACAATGAGCAGTTCTTC.

The CDR3 sequence: CASSLGAGGPPDTQYF. The DNA of the CDR3 is TGTGCCAGCAGCTTAGGCGCGGGAGGGCCCCCAGATACGCAGTATTTT. The chain employs TRBV13 and TRBJ2-3, with 9 nucleotides matching TRBD2. Germline assignment: CDR1 PRHDT and CDR2 FYEKMQ (reference sequence). The CDR3 sequence is 16 residues long. V shed 0 bases, J shed 4 bases, and the junction held 5 bases outside the gene matches.

This clonotype has a handful of counts. CDR3 sequence: CASSYGQGNDEQFF. The DNA of the CDR3 is TGCGCCAGCAGCTACGGACAGGGAAACGATGAGCAGTTCTTC. The chain uses TRBV5-1 and TRBJ2-1; TRBD1 agrees at 8 bases. This CDR3 has 14 amino acids. The junction had 7 bases not matched to a gene; V was cut back by 3 bases and J by 8 bases. The V gene's germline CDR1 is SGHRS and CDR2 YFSETQ.

The table lists this clonotype with a few counts. V usage is TRBV11-2 and J usage is TRBJ2-3; tentative D call: TRBD1 (7 bases). V shed 0 bases and J shed 2 bases, with 18 bases lying between them. Germline loops: CDR1 SGHAT, CDR2 FQNNGV. The CDR3 is 18 amino acids. The CDR3 region is CASSLETRDRLLTDTQYF. CDR3 in DNA: TGTGCCAGCAGCTTAGAGACGCGGGACAGATTACTCACAGATACGCAGTATTTT.

Only a few counts were recorded for this clonotype. At one of its ends the junction is not consistent with the germline gene, which may arise from a read error. The rearrangement uses TRBV20-1 and TRBJ2-6, with a possible D match to TRBD2 (5 bases). In germline, CDR1 is DFQATT, CDR2 SNEGSKA (reference sequence). This CDR3 has 16 amino acids. The DNA for the CDR3 is TGCAGTGCCAGAGACTACCTGAGCTCTGGGGCCAACGTCCTGACTTTC. Residues: CSARDYLSSGANVLTF.

Of note for this clonotype: An end of the junction does not agree with germline; a read error may underlie this. CDR3 loop: CASSPSARDSSYEQYF. DNA for the CDR3: TGTGCCAGCAGCCCGAGCGCGCGGGACTCGAGCTACGAGCAGTACTTC. V usage is TRBV4-1 and J usage is TRBJ2-7, with D perhaps TRBD2 (6 bases). From germline, CDR1 is MGHRA and CDR2 YSYEKL. The CDR3 has 16 amino acids.

This clonotype has at least ten counts. The J gene is TRBJ1-5, the V gene TRBV12-3 or TRBV12-4; D is perhaps TRBD1 (6 bases). V was pared by 2 bases and J by 0 bases, with 17 bases between. The CDR3 extends over 18 amino acids. This chain's CDR3 is CASSLSAGDFISNQPQHF. CDR3 DNA sequence: TGTGCCAGCAGTTTATCGGCAGGGGACTTTATTAGCAATCAGCCCCAGCATTTT.